The rows below give T cell receptor beta chains drawn from one sample of a study of monozygotic twins with cystic fibrosis. TCRdb keeps only in-frame clones here, not all; method: immunoSEQ multiplex PCR. Of approximately 20,000 clones in the sample, about 90% were seen once. Input material: blood. These receptors were taken from a girl aged 2 to 9 with cystic fibrosis. The CDR3 runs from the conserved cysteine through the conserved F or W. D genes are given only for firm matches. A clone size is listed for some rows: how often the clone was seen (once, few, many), or a class if it is expanded.

V gene	J gene	D gene	clone size	CDR3 protein	CDR3 DNA
TRBV27	TRBJ2-7	-	-	CASSKYQGGYEQYF	TGTGCCAGCAGTAAGTACCAGGGTGGCTACGAGCAGTACTTC
TRBV7-2	TRBJ1-1	-	-	CASSLQGTNTEAFF	TGTGCCAGCAGCTTACAGGGGACGAACACTGAAGCTTTCTTT
TRBV5-1	TRBJ1-5	-	-	CASSLAPRDGYSNQPQHF	TGCGCCAGCAGCTTGGCCCCCCGGGACGGCTATAGCAATCAGCCCCAGCATTTT
TRBV7-9	TRBJ2-7	-	-	CASSFGRAPAEQYF	TGTGCCAGCAGTTTTGGCCGGGCGCCTGCGGAGCAGTACTTC
TRBV19	TRBJ2-1	-	-	CASSIVGGGREQFF	TGTGCCAGTAGTATAGTGGGCGGGGGCAGGGAGCAGTTCTTC
TRBV7-2	TRBJ1-1	-	once	CASSLGVGEAFF	TGTGCCAGCAGCTTAGGGGTAGGTGAAGCTTTCTTT
TRBV9	TRBJ2-1	TRBD2	-	CASSFTSGREQFF	TGTGCCAGCAGTTTTACTAGCGGGAGGGAGCAGTTCTTC
TRBV4-3	TRBJ1-4	-	once	CASSQESGGGPEKLFF	TGCGCCAGCAGCCAAGAGAGTGGCGGGGGGCCTGAAAAACTGTTTTTT
TRBV4-1	TRBJ1-1	-	few	CASSQVAITGKPEAFF	TGCGCCAGCAGCCAAGTCGCGATTACAGGGAAACCTGAAGCTTTCTTT
TRBV11-2	TRBJ2-4	TRBD2	-	CASSFSSGGAINIQYF	TGTGCCAGCAGCTTTTCTAGCGGGGGGGCGATAAACATTCAGTACTTC
TRBV2	TRBJ2-7	TRBD1	once	CASLLFLTPGTAPYEQYF	TGTGCCAGCCTCCTTTTTCTAACGCCGGGGACAGCCCCCTACGAGCAGTACTTC
TRBV7-2	TRBJ1-5	-	once	CASSLNTATVYQPQHF	TGTGCCAGCAGCTTAAATACCGCTACAGTTTATCAGCCCCAGCATTTT
TRBV7-2	TRBJ1-2	-	once	CASSPSLGVGYGYTF	TGTGCCAGCAGCCCCAGTTTGGGGGTGGGCTATGGCTACACCTTC
TRBV28	TRBJ1-4	TRBD1	-	CASSFLQGATNEKLFF	TGTGCCAGCAGTTTCCTTCAGGGGGCAACTAATGAAAAACTGTTTTTT
TRBV5-1	TRBJ1-1	-	-	CASSRTANTEAFF	TGCGCCAGCAGCAGGACAGCGAACACTGAAGCTTTCTTT
TRBV14	TRBJ1-1	TRBD1	-	CASSYPGQGNTEAFF	TGTGCCAGCAGCTACCCGGGACAGGGGAACACTGAAGCTTTCTTT
TRBV7-2	TRBJ2-7	-	-	CASSLRDEQYF	TGTGCCAGCAGCTTAAGGGACGAGCAGTACTTC
TRBV10-3	TRBJ2-7	-	-	CAISESTPTAWQYF	TGTGCCATCAGTGAGTCGACCCCGACGGCATGGCAGTACTTC
TRBV7-9	TRBJ2-3	TRBD1	-	CASSSWTGVTDTQYF	TGTGCCAGCAGCTCTTGGACAGGGGTAACAGATACGCAGTATTTT
TRBV19	TRBJ2-3	-	-	CASSPGATDTQYF	TGTGCCAGTTCTCCGGGGGCCACAGATACGCAGTATTTT
TRBV7-8	TRBJ2-3	-	once	CASSLVGGGGFTDTQYF	TGTGCCAGCAGCTTAGTTGGGGGCGGGGGTTTCACAGATACGCAGTATTTT
TRBV5-4	TRBJ2-1	TRBD2	-	CASSWTSGSGSLHNEQFF	TGTGCCAGCAGCTGGACCTCGGGTAGCGGGAGTCTCCACAATGAGCAGTTCTTC
TRBV4-3	TRBJ1-5	-	-	CASSQDNRGQAQPQHF	TGCGCCAGCAGCCAAGATAACCGGGGACAAGCGCAGCCCCAGCATTTT
TRBV4-2	TRBJ2-4	-	-	CASSQDTGRGQGNIQYF	TGTGCCAGCAGCCAAGATACGGGCAGGGGTCAGGGAAACATTCAGTACTTC
TRBV7-6	TRBJ2-2	-	once	CASSLAPMESGELFF	TGTGCCAGCAGCTTAGCCCCGATGGAGTCCGGGGAGCTGTTTTTT
TRBV11-3	TRBJ2-1	TRBD1	-	CASSILPGQGHNEQFF	TGTGCCAGCAGCATTCTACCGGGACAGGGACACAATGAGCAGTTCTTC
TRBV7-6	TRBJ2-3	TRBD2	-	CASSSLAGDTDTQYF	TGTGCCAGCAGCTCGCTAGCGGGGGACACAGATACGCAGTATTTT
TRBV15	TRBJ1-1	-	-	CATSNEPGLRAFF	TGTGCCACCAGCAACGAACCGGGACTTCGAGCTTTCTTT
TRBV10-3	TRBJ2-3	TRBD2	-	CAISGLADTPRREDTQYF	TGTGCCATCAGTGGACTAGCGGACACCCCCCGCCGAGAAGATACGCAGTATTTT
TRBV2	TRBJ2-5	-	once	CASSGGRVQETQYF	TGTGCCAGCAGTGGGGGCAGGGTCCAAGAGACCCAGTACTTC
TRBV25-1	TRBJ1-6	-	-	CASRGEFQNTGSPLHF	TGTGCCAGCAGAGGGGAGTTCCAAAATACAGGTTCACCCCTCCACTTT
TRBV7-8	TRBJ1-4	TRBD1	-	CASSRITQGAMGEKLFF	TGTGCCAGCAGCCGAATAACCCAGGGGGCTATGGGTGAAAAACTGTTTTTT
TRBV7-2	TRBJ2-7	-	-	CASSPGGVYEQYF	TGTGCCAGCAGCCCTGGGGGAGTATACGAGCAGTACTTC
TRBV6-1	TRBJ2-7	TRBD2	-	CASPRLAGDSYEQYF	TGTGCCAGCCCGAGACTAGCGGGCGATTCCTACGAGCAGTACTTC
TRBV4-2	TRBJ1-1	-	-	CASSQGTTGAEAFF	TGTGCCAGCAGCCAAGGCACCACAGGTGCTGAAGCTTTCTTT
TRBV27	TRBJ1-1	TRBD1	once	CASSTPSLQGVKGEAFF	TGTGCCAGCAGTACTCCGTCCCTCCAGGGGGTCAAAGGCGAAGCTTTCTTT
TRBV7-2	TRBJ2-1	TRBD2	-	CASKPSGSYNEQFF	TGTGCCAGCAAACCTAGCGGGAGTTACAATGAGCAGTTCTTC
TRBV5-5	TRBJ1-2	-	-	CASSLDGTYGYTF	TGTGCCAGCAGCTTAGACGGAACCTATGGCTACACCTTC
TRBV6-5	TRBJ2-7	-	-	CASSYGYGWEPYEQYF	TGTGCCAGCAGTTATGGATATGGGTGGGAGCCCTACGAGCAGTACTTC
TRBV14	TRBJ1-1	-	-	CASSQLTLSSGTEAFF	TGTGCCAGCAGCCAGTTGACCCTTTCCTCTGGCACTGAAGCTTTCTTT
TRBV9	TRBJ2-5	TRBD1	-	CASCWDRETQYF	TGTGCCAGCTGTTGGGACAGGGAGACCCAGTACTTC
TRBV15	TRBJ1-4	-	-	CAARGGDERLFF	TGTGCCGCTCGAGGGGGGGATGAAAGACTGTTTTTT
TRBV5-4	TRBJ2-7	TRBD1	-	CASSLVGQGQVGEQYF	TGTGCCAGCAGCTTGGTGGGACAGGGGCAGGTTGGGGAGCAGTACTTC
TRBV6-5	TRBJ2-5	TRBD2	-	CASRKTGSGGTQYF	TGTGCCAGCAGGAAGACTGGGAGCGGGGGGACCCAGTACTTC
TRBV7-6	TRBJ1-6	TRBD1	few	CASSLAPQGTTSYNSPLHF	TGTGCCAGCAGCTTAGCGCCACAGGGGACTACCTCCTATAATTCACCCCTCCACTTT